This T cell receptor beta chain was found in a study of Ad26.COV2.S vaccination and SARS-CoV-2 variants. Overall study context: Donor got 5x10^10 or 1x10^11 viral particles of Ad26.COV2.S.

This clone occurred once. No antigen is known for it. Treatment reported: about 20 received Ad26.COV2.S at low or high dose, single or two shots; 5 received placebo; per-sample allocation not given. Repertoires come from day 63 after the first vaccine or placebo injection. Boston hosted the donor, who was an adult aged 18-55 years. From germline, CDR1 is LNHNV and CDR2 YYDKDF (reference sequence). The CDR3 is made up of 17 amino acids. Trimming left V 1 base short and J 3 bases short, with 16 bases between. Overall study findings and caveats: It was found that vaccine and placebo recipients had similar non-spike TCR breadth. Placebo recipients showed lower spike-specific TCR breadth than vaccinees.

Repertoires were generated with immunoSEQ multiplex PCR, while TCRdb's copy carries only in-frame clones and drops some. The table has around 250,000 clones, about 89% seen once. This receptor was taken from a person aged 18 to 65 who received the Ad26.COV2.S COVID-19 vaccine or a placebo. The rearrangement joins TRBV15 to TRBJ2-1; D is unresolved. This sample comprised peripheral blood, obtained in a trial of Ad26.COV2.S vaccine versus placebo. The CDR3 protein is CATSRVAIPGFYNEQFF. The CDR3 coding sequence is TGTGCCACCAGCAGAGTGGCTATCCCGGGCTTCTACAATGAGCAGTTCTTC.